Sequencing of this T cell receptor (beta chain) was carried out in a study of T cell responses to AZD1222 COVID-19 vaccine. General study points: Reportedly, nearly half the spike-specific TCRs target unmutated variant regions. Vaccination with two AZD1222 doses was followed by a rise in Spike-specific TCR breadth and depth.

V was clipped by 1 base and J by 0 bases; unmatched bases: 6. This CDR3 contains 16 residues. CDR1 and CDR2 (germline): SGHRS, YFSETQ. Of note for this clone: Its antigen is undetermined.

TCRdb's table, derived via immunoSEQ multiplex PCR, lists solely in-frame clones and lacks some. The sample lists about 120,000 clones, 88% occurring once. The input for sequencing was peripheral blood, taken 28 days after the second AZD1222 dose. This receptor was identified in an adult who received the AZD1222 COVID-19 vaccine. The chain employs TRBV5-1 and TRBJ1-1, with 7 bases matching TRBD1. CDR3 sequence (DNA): TGCGCCAGCAGCTTGCCCGGGACAGCCTTGAACACTGAAGCTTTCTTT. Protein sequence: CASSLPGTALNTEAFF.